This T cell receptor (beta chain) was observed in a study of blood T cell repertoires in COVID-19. Whole-study context: The analysed material was cDNA or gDNA that came from T cells, B-cell-depleted T cells, or PBMCs.

This CDR3 has 13 amino acids. The germline CDR1 and CDR2 sequences are LNHDA and SQIVND (reference sequence). Trimming shortened V by 6 bases and J by 6 bases, and 15 bases separated the two germline ends. Sequencing used immunoSEQ multiplex PCR; TCRdb keeps in-frame clones, though not all of them. Counted here are tens of thousands of clones, about 86% occurring once; the ten biggest clones make up 4.1%. The sample was peripheral blood. This chain links TRBV19 with TRBJ2-7; tentative D call: TRBD2 (5 bases). The sequence was obtained from a man aged 45-65 years with acute or convalescent COVID-19. CDR3 region: CASSFTSIGEQYF. The DNA of the CDR3 is TGTGCCAGTAGCTTTACTAGTATTGGCGAGCAGTACTTC. Combining the CDR3 with reference TRBV19 and TRBJ2-7 gives the whole variable domain DGGITQSPKYLFRKEGQNVTLSCEQNLNHDAMYWYRQDPGQGLRLIYYSQIVNDFQKGDIAEGYSVSREKKESFPLTVTSAQKNPTAFYLCASSFTSIGEQYFGPGTRLTVT.